The source of this T cell receptor (beta chain) is a study of cytomegalovirus exposure and HLA in healthy donors. The overall study: The study's early data release held roughly 91 million unique TCRs from HLA-typed donors. Study observations and caveats: Later on, an analysis found that several of the most significant clusters appeared to be linked to common viral pathogens, which included parvovirus B19. The study listed roughly 160 cytomegalovirus-associated TCR beta chains. Three of the chains that were CMV-associated were confirmed in vitro to be specific for CMV antigens.

PCR employed 60 Vbeta and 13 Jbeta primers. The method was immunoSEQ multiplex PCR; TCRdb's version includes in-frame clones alone and lacks a portion of them. The sample carries around 130,000 clones, roughly four fifths recorded once. Trimming at V came to 5 bases and at J to 12 bases, leaving 4 bases not matched to a gene. Germline CDR1 SGHVS, CDR2 FQNEAQ. The CDR3 extends over 12 amino acids. Concerning this clone itself: What it binds is unknown.

The chain is built from TRBV7-8 and TRBJ2-2; 9 bases are shared with TRBD2. The sequence was obtained from a man in his forties in good health and CMV-seronegative. The sample taken for sequencing was PBMCs. DNA of the CDR3: TGTGCCAGCAGCCGTAGCGGGGGCCAGCTGTTTTTT. Amino acids: CASSRSGGQLFF.